A single sample is the source of the 18 T cell receptor beta chains below, sequenced in a study of shared clonotypes between healthy human individuals. Sequencing was performed with immunoSEQ multiplex PCR; in TCRdb, only in-frame clones are kept and a portion is missing. Among roughly 2,300,000 clones listed, approximately 90% were seen once. Sequencing used naive CD4+ T cells from PBMCs. Subset: CD45RA+ positively selected. Source of these receptors: a man in his late teens or twenties in good health. Some clones in this sample may be carry-over from other donors' samples.

This clone was observed a single time. The rearrangement joins TRBV2 to TRBJ2-1; 15 bases align to TRBD2. This CDR3 has 15 amino acids. After removal of 7 bases from V and 10 bases from J, the junction contained 8 bases not matched to a gene. The V gene's germline CDR1 is SNHLY and CDR2 FYNNEI. The DNA of the CDR3 is TGTGCCAGCACCACGGGGACTAGCGGGAGGAACGAGCAGTTCTTC. It translates to CASTTGTSGRNEQFF.

The CDR3 loop is CASSAGTGGNEKLFF. The DNA of the CDR3 is TGTGCCAGCAGTGCGGGGACAGGGGGAAATGAAAAACTGTTTTTT. The chain couples TRBV27 to TRBJ1-4, with TRBD1 identical over 11 bases. With V trimmed by 5 bases and J by 5 bases, 4 bases remained unmatched. Germline-derived CDR1 and CDR2 are MNHEY and SMNVEV (reference sequence). The CDR3 sequence is 15 residues long. Combining the CDR3 with reference TRBV27 and TRBJ1-4 gives the whole variable domain EAQVTQNPRYLITVTGKKLTVTCSQNMNHEYMSWYRQDPGLGLRQIYYSMNVEVTDKGDVPEGYKVSRKEKRNFPLILESPSPNQTSLYFCASSAGTGGNEKLFFGSGTQLSVL.

This clone occurred once. The chain has TRBV7-8 and TRBJ2-7, with 9 bases identical to TRBD1. CDR1 and CDR2 from the germline V gene are SGHVS and FQNEAQ. CDR3 length equals 15 residues. V dropped 4 bases and J dropped 0; count of bases not matched to a gene: 4. CDR3 loop: CASSYRDRASYEQYF. Here the CDR3 DNA reads TGTGCCAGCAGCTACCGGGACAGGGCCTCCTACGAGCAGTACTTC.

The rearrangement uses TRBV19 and TRBJ2-3; 9 bases are a match to TRBD2. Germline V lookup: CDR1 LNHDA, CDR2 SQIVND (reference sequence). The CDR3 runs to 13 residues. With 7 bases clipped from V and 4 bases from J, the junction kept 3 bases outside the gene matches. The CDR3 DNA sequence: TGTGCCAGTATCCTAGCGGGATCAGATACGCAGTATTTT. It is translated as CASILAGSDTQYF.

Here the CDR3 reads CASSLEGVVTGELFF. The CDR3, as DNA: TGTGCCAGCAGCTTGGAGGGGGTTGTTACCGGGGAGCTGTTTTTT. The rearrangement links TRBV5-4 to TRBJ2-2, with D perhaps TRBD1 (6 bases). Germline V lookup: CDR1 SGHNT, CDR2 YYREEE (reference sequence). The CDR3 sequence is 15 residues long. V shed 0 bases and J shed 5 bases, with 11 bases lying between them. The full variable domain, its missing parts supplied by reference TRBV5-4 and TRBJ2-2, is ETGVTQSPTHLIKTRGQQVTLRCSSQSGHNTVSWYQQALGQGPQFIFQYYREEENGRGNFPPRFSGLQFPNYSSELNVNALELDDSALYLCASSLEGVVTGELFFGEGSRLTVL.

The V and J genes are TRBV10-3 and TRBJ2-1; 15 nucleotides line up with TRBD2. With V trimmed by 4 bases and J by 3 bases, 1 base remained unmatched. This CDR3 region has 16 residues. CDR1 is ENHRY, CDR2 SYGVKD, per germline. CDR3 region: CAISGTSGRVYNEQFF. In DNA form, the CDR3 reads TGTGCCATCAGTGGGACTAGCGGGAGGGTCTACAATGAGCAGTTCTTC.

In regard to this clone: The sample carries other DNA sequences with the same CDR3. This chain joins TRBV5-1 and TRBJ2-1, with D possibly TRBD2 on 6 matching bases. CDR1 and CDR2 (germline): SGHRS, YFSETQ. V was shortened by 3 bases and J by 5 bases, with 12 bases between the two germline ends. CDR3 length: 14 amino acids. Here the CDR3 reads CASSSGLLNNEQFF. DNA of the CDR3: TGCGCCAGCAGCTCAGGACTACTAAACAATGAGCAGTTCTTC.

Comment on this clone: In the same sample, other DNA sequences code for this CDR3. The chain uses TRBV18 and TRBJ1-5; TRBD1 aligns across 7 bases. The CDR3 is 13 amino acids. The V segment lost 6 bases and the J segment 5 bases; nucleotides outside the gene matches: 4. Per the germline V gene, CDR1 is KGHSH and CDR2 is LQKENI. CDR3 DNA sequence: TGTGCCAGCTCGCCCGACAGGGATCAGCCCCAGCATTTT. Translation gives CASSPDRDQPQHF.

The rearrangement links TRBV13 to TRBJ2-1; 13 bases match TRBD2. Germline loops: CDR1 PRHDT, CDR2 FYEKMQ (reference sequence). The CDR3 spans 19 residues. The V and J ends lost 6 bases and 0 bases, in that order; junction bases with no gene match: 11. The CDR3 DNA reads as TGTGCCAGCAGGAACGGACTAGCGGGAGCGCCACGCTCCTACAATGAGCAGTTCTTC. Protein: CASRNGLAGAPRSYNEQFF.

The rearrangement links TRBV19 to TRBJ2-7; D might be TRBD2 (6 bases). The length of the CDR3 is 14 residues. CDR1 and CDR2 (germline): LNHDA, SQIVND (reference sequence). Trimming shortened V by 4 bases and J by 2 bases, and 12 bases separated the two germline ends. The CDR3 reads CASSRLPSAYEQYF. CDR3 nucleotide sequence: TGTGCCAGTAGTAGACTTCCTAGCGCCTACGAGCAGTACTTC. The full variable domain, its missing parts supplied by reference TRBV19 and TRBJ2-7, is DGGITQSPKYLFRKEGQNVTLSCEQNLNHDAMYWYRQDPGQGLRLIYYSQIVNDFQKGDIAEGYSVSREKKESFPLTVTSAQKNPTAFYLCASSRLPSAYEQYFGPGTRLTVT.

The V gene is TRBV15, the J gene TRBJ2-3; D ambiguous. The germline V gene has CDR1 LNHNV and CDR2 YYDKDF (reference sequence). The CDR3 runs to 15 residues. The V end lost 4 bases, the J end lost 2 bases, and 13 bases lay between the germline ends. The CDR3 nucleotides read TGTGCCACCAGCACCACCACGGCTCTCACAGATACGCAGTATTTT. Its translation: CATSTTTALTDTQYF. Full variable domain (missing parts from reference TRBV15 and TRBJ2-3): DAMVIQNPRYQVTQFGKPVTLSCSQTLNHNVMYWYQQKSSQAPKLLFHYYDKDFNNEADTPDNFQSRRPNTSFCFLDIRSPGLGDTAMYLCATSTTTALTDTQYFGPGTRLTVL.

This sequence joins TRBV10-1 and TRBJ1-1, with 12 bases that match TRBD1. The CDR3 sequence is 15 residues long. Germline CDR1 and CDR2: WNHNN and SYGVQD (reference sequence). After removal of 3 bases from V and 8 bases from J, the junction contained 7 bases not matched to a gene. This CDR3 reads CASSDGTGGISEAFF. The CDR3, as DNA: TGCGCCAGCAGTGATGGGACAGGGGGCATATCCGAAGCTTTCTTT.

The chain links TRBV7-2 to TRBJ2-7; 8 nucleotides match TRBD1. CDR1 is SGHTA, CDR2 FQGNSA, per germline. The CDR3 spans 12 residues. The junction had 2 bases not matched to a gene; V was cut back by 5 bases and J by 5 bases. The CDR3 loop is CASSDRGHEQYF. CDR3 coding DNA: TGTGCCAGCAGCGACAGGGGACACGAGCAGTACTTC.

Regarding this clone: Distinct nucleotide sequences in the sample also encode this CDR3. The chain carries TRBV18 and TRBJ1-1, with 8 bases fitting TRBD1. Germline CDR1 and CDR2: KGHSH and LQKENI. CDR3 length: 14 residues. V was clipped by 6 bases and J by 4 bases; unmatched bases: 7. The CDR3 DNA reads TGTGCCAGCTCCCCCTCTACAGGGGGCACTGAAGCTTTCTTT. It translates to CASSPSTGGTEAFF. The full variable domain, in which reference TRBV18 and TRBJ1-1 provide the parts outside the CDR3, is NAGVMQNPRHLVRRRGQEARLRCSPMKGHSHVYWYRQLPEEGLKFMVYLQKENIIDESGMPKERFSAEFPKEGPSILRIQQVVRGDSAAYFCASSPSTGGTEAFFGQGTRLTVV.

The genes are TRBV5-1 and TRBJ2-1; 8 bases match TRBD1. With V trimmed by 4 bases and J by 4 bases, 7 bases remained unmatched. There are 15 residues in the CDR3. In germline, CDR1 is SGHRS, CDR2 YFSETQ. CDR3 nucleotide sequence: TGCGCCAGCAGCGCGCCGGGACAGGCATACAATGAGCAGTTCTTC. This translates into CASSAPGQAYNEQFF.

This clone was detected once. The rearrangement links TRBV11-2 to TRBJ2-1; D might be TRBD1 or TRBD2, each matching 5 bases. Germline V lookup: CDR1 SGHAT, CDR2 FQNNGV. Trimming left V 5 bases short and J 5 bases short, with 22 bases between. The CDR3 has 17 residues. The CDR3 bases are TGTGCCAGCAGCCATTCTCTGGGGAGAGGGGAGCACAATGAGCAGTTCTTC. Its translation is CASSHSLGRGEHNEQFF.

The chain joins TRBV4-2 to TRBJ2-3; perhaps TRBD1 as D (6 bases). From germline, CDR1 is LGHNA and CDR2 YNFKEQ. The CDR3 runs 17 residues. Trimming cost V 4 bases and J 3 bases, with 20 bases left between them. CDR3 sequence reads: CASSRQADPAGTDTQYF. The CDR3 DNA sequence: TGTGCCAGCAGCCGACAGGCGGACCCGGCCGGGACAGATACGCAGTATTTT.

The V call is TRBV5-4, the J call TRBJ1-2; possibly TRBD1 for D (5 bases). This CDR3 has 13 amino acids. Germline V gene data show CDR1 as SGHNT and CDR2 as YYREEE (reference sequence). V was shortened by 3 bases and J by 5 bases, with 11 bases between the two germline ends. The CDR3 nucleotides are TGTGCCAGCAGCTCGTTGGGGGGGTATGGCTACACCTTC. Amino acid sequence: CASSSLGGYGYTF.